This T cell receptor beta chain was captured in a study of blood T cell repertoires in COVID-19. Background on the study: The United States, Italy and Spain supplied acute and convalescent COVID-19 samples.

Turning to this clone: One junction end does not reproduce the germline sequence, and a read error may be involved.

This CDR3 contains 14 residues. The germline V gene has CDR1 SNHLY and CDR2 FYNNEI. The data were produced by immunoSEQ multiplex PCR, yet TCRdb's version contains in-frame clones alone and is incomplete. The table records roughly 200,000 clones, 90% of them present only once. This TCR was recovered from a middle-aged man with acute or convalescent COVID-19. This chain uses TRBV2 with TRBJ1-4; the D gene is possibly TRBD1 (5 bases). The sequencing input was peripheral blood. The CDR3 DNA reads as TGTGCCAGCAGGGAAGGGGAGTATAATGAAAAACTGTTTTTT. Its translation is CASREGEYNEKLFF.